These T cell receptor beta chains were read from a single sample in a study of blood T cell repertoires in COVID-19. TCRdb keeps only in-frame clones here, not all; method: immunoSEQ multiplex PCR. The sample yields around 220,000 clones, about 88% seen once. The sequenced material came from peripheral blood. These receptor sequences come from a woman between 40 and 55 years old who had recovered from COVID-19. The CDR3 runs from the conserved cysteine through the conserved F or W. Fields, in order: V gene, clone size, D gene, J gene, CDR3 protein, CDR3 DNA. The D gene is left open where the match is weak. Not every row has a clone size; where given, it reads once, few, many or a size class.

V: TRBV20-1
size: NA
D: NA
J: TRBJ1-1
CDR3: CSASDGLYDTNTEAFF
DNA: TGCAGTGCTAGTGATGGACTGTATGACACCAACACTGAAGCTTTCTTT

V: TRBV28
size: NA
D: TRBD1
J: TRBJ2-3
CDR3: CASSLWVGQGYTDTQYF
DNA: TGTGCCAGCAGTTTATGGGTGGGACAGGGCTACACAGATACGCAGTATTTT

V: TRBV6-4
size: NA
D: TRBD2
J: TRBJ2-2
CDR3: CASSALAGNTGELFF
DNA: TGTGCCAGCAGTGCCCTAGCGGGGAACACCGGGGAGCTGTTTTTT

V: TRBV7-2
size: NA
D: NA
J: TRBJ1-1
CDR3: CASSFEQLGGGRNTEAFF
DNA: TGTGCCAGCAGCTTCGAGCAGCTTGGGGGGGGCAGGAACACTGAAGCTTTCTTT

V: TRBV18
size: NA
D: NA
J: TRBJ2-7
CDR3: CASSSRTDPSEQYF
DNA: TGTGCCAGCTCGTCGCGGACAGATCCGTCCGAGCAGTACTTC

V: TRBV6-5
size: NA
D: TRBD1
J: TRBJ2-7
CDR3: CASSGSGQGYEQYF
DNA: TGTGCCAGCAGCGGTTCGGGACAGGGTTACGAGCAGTACTTC

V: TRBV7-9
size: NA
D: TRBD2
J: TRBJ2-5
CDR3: CASSWTSGGAQETQYF
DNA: TGTGCCAGCAGCTGGACTAGCGGGGGGGCCCAAGAGACCCAGTACTTC

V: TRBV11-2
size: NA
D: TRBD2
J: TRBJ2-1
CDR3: CASTSGGVIHEQFF
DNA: TGTGCCAGCACAAGCGGGGGGGTAATTCATGAGCAGTTCTTC

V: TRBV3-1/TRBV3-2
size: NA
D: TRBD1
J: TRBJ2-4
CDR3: CASSPRDRENIQYF
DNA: TGTGCCAGCAGCCCAAGGGACAGAGAAAACATTCAGTACTTC

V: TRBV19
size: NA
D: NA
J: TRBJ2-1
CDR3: CASSPPGGSGNEQFF
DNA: TGTGCCAGTAGTCCCCCCGGAGGTTCTGGCAATGAGCAGTTCTTC

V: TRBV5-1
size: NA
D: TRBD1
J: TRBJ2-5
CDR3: CASSLASDRDQETQYF
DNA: TGCGCCAGCAGCTTGGCCAGTGACAGGGACCAAGAGACCCAGTACTTC

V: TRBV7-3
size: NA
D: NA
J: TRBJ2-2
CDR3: CASSPGERTNTGELFF
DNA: TGTGCCAGCAGCCCGGGAGAGAGAACGAACACCGGGGAGCTGTTTTTT

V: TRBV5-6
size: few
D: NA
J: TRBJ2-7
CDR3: CASSLAVTLYEQYF
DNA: TGTGCCAGCAGCTTGGCAGTGACTCTGTACGAGCAGTACTTC

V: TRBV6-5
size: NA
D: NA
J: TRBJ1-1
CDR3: CASSRDTEAFF
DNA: TGTGCCAGCAGTCGAGACACTGAAGCTTTCTTT

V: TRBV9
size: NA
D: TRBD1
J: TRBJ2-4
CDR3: CASSAGQGKNIQYF
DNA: TGTGCCAGCAGCGCGGGACAGGGGAAAAACATTCAGTACTTC

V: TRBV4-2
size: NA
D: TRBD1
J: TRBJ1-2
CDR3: CASSLGPGQGHGYTF
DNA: TGTGCCAGCAGCCTGGGACCGGGACAGGGACATGGCTACACCTTC

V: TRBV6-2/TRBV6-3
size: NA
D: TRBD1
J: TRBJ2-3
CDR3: CASSYSKGQGENTQYF
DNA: TGTGCCAGCAGTTACTCAAAGGGACAGGGGGAAAATACGCAGTATTTT

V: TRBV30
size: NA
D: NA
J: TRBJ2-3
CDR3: CAWSVNSVADTQYF
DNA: TGTGCCTGGAGTGTAAATTCGGTGGCAGATACGCAGTATTTT

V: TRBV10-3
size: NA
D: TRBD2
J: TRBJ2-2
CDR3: CAASGTPNTGELFF
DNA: TGTGCCGCCAGCGGGACTCCGAACACCGGGGAGCTGTTTTTT

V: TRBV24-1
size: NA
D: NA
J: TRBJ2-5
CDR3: CATSDAFKETQYF
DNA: TGTGCCACCAGTGATGCGTTCAAAGAGACCCAGTACTTC

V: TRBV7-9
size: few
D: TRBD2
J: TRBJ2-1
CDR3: CASSFIAGGEYNEQFF
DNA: TGTGCCAGCAGCTTCATAGCGGGGGGAGAATACAATGAGCAGTTCTTC

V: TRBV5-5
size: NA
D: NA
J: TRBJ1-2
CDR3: CASSSGDTFYGYTF
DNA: TGTGCCAGCAGCTCGGGAGATACATTCTATGGCTACACCTTC

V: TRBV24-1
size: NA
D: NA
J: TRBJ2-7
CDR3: CAPDYPECYEQYF
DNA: TGTGCCCCGGACTACCCGGAGTGCTACGAGCAGTACTTC

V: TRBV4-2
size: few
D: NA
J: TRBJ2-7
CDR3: CASSQGGTASYEQYF
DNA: TGTGCCAGCAGCCAAGGCGGGACTGCCTCCTACGAGCAGTACTTC

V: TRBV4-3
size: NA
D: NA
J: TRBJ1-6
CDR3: CASSQVSNSPLHF
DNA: TGCGCCAGCAGCCAAGTCTCCAATTCACCCCTCCACTTT

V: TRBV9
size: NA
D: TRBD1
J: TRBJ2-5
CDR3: CASSEGQGKETQYF
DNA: TGTGCCAGCAGCGAAGGACAGGGAAAAGAGACCCAGTACTTC

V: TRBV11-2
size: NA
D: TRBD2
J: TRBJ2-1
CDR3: CASSLLAGPYNEQFF
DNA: TGTGCCAGCAGCCTTCTAGCGGGCCCATACAATGAGCAGTTCTTC

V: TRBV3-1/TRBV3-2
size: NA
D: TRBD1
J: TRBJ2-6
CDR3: CASSARRDRQPSGANVLTF
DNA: TGTGCCAGCAGCGCTCGCCGGGACAGACAACCCTCTGGGGCCAACGTCCTGACTTTC

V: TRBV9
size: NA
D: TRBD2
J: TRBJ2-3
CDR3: CASSVAASGRGTDTQYF
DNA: TGTGCCAGCAGCGTAGCGGCTAGCGGGAGGGGCACAGATACGCAGTATTTT

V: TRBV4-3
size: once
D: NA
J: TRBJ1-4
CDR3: CASSQDAGFATNEKLFF
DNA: TGCGCCAGCAGCCAAGATGCGGGTTTTGCAACTAATGAAAAACTGTTTTTT

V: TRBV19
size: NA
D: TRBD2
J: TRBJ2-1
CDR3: CASSTLAGDPNEQFF
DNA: TGTGCCAGTAGTACTCTAGCGGGAGATCCCAATGAGCAGTTCTTC

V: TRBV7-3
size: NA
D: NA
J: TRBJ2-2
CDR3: CASSSTSNTGELFF
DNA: TGTGCCAGCAGCAGCACCTCGAACACCGGGGAGCTGTTTTTT

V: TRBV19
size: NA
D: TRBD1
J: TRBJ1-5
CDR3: CASSAETGTGNQPQHF
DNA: TGTGCCAGTAGCGCCGAGACCGGGACAGGCAATCAGCCCCAGCATTTT

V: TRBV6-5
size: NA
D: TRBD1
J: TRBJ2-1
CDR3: CASSPGTEYNEQFF
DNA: TGTGCCAGCAGCCCCGGGACAGAGTACAATGAGCAGTTCTTC

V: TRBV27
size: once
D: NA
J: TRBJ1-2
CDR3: CASSPLTNYGYTF
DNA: TGTGCCAGCAGTCCACTTACTAACTATGGCTACACCTTC

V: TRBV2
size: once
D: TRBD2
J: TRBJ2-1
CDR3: CASSDPSTSGYNEQFF
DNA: TGTGCCAGCAGTGATCCTTCGACTAGCGGCTACAATGAGCAGTTCTTC

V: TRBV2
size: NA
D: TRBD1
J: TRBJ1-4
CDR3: CASSDPDRWDEKLFF
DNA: TGTGCCAGCAGTGACCCGGACAGGTGGGATGAAAAACTGTTTTTT

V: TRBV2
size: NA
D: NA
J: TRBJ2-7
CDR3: CASSEGQLFNEQYF
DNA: TGTGCCAGCAGTGAAGGACAGTTGTTCAACGAGCAGTACTTC

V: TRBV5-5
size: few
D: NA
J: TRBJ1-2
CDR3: CASSRDGVGGYTF
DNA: TGTGCCAGCAGCCGCGACGGAGTCGGGGGCTACACCTTC

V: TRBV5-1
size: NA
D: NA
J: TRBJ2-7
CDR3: CASSLVAGAGEQYF
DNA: TGCGCCAGCAGCTTGGTGGCAGGGGCGGGCGAGCAGTACTTC

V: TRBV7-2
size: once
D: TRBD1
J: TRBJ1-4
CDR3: CASSRTGGGNEKLFF
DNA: TGTGCCAGCAGCCGTACAGGGGGCGGCAATGAAAAACTGTTTTTT

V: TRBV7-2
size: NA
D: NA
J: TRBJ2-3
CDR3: CASSLDRSRTDAQYF
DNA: TGTGCCAGCAGCTTAGACAGGTCACGCACAGATGCGCAGTATTTT

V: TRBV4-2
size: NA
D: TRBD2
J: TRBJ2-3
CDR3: CASSPFGLAGGEWDTQYF
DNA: TGTGCCAGCAGCCCCTTCGGGCTAGCGGGGGGGGAATGGGATACGCAGTATTTT

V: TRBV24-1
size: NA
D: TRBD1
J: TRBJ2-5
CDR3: CATSDLKSGQQETQYF
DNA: TGTGCCACCAGTGATTTGAAGTCGGGACAGCAAGAGACCCAGTACTTC

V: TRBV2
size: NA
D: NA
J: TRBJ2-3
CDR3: CASSPQGLRTDTQYF
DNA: TGTGCCAGCAGTCCGCAGGGGTTACGCACAGATACGCAGTATTTT

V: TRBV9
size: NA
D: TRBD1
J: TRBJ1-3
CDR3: CASSEAGQGNTIYF
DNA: TGTGCCAGCAGCGAGGCGGGACAGGGAAACACCATATATTTT

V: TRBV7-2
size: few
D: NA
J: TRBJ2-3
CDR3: CASSLVRGGSTDTQYF
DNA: TGTGCCAGCAGCTTAGTTCGCGGGGGCAGCACAGATACGCAGTATTTT

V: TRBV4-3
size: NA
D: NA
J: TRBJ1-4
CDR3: CASSQMIQGPNEKLFF
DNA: TGCGCCAGCAGCCAAATGATACAGGGACCTAATGAAAAACTGTTTTTT